The T cell receptor beta chain described here comes from a study of T-cell memory formation after mild COVID-19 (dated by TCRdb to the early 2020s). Turning to the overall study: TCR sequence clusters from the two donors were found to be largely donor specific. Longitudinal TCRalpha and TCRbeta repertoire sequencing tracked T-cell clones expanding and contracting after mild COVID-19 in two donors. Two young, previously healthy adult volunteers made up the cohort, one male and one female.

For CDR1 and CDR2, the germline V gene (reference sequence) lists MNHEY and SMNVEV. The CDR3, from cysteine to phenylalanine, totals 14 residues. Only the CDR3 region is kept as DNA, spanning 42 bases read in frame from base 1. Between the V and J ends, shortened by 3 bases and 11 bases respectively, the junction contains 19 bases. Details on this clonotype: What this receptor recognizes is not known. Base qualities are not provided; no much larger clone lies one nucleotide away.

Ficoll-Paque density gradient centrifugation was the method used to isolate PBMCs. The full study reports these points: Whether the second-wave clones peaking on day 37 were SARS-CoV-2 specific was not confirmed. Some responding clones were detected in pre-infection memory, suggesting pre-existing cross-reactive memory T cells joined the SARS-CoV-2 response. The study covered only a couple of mild cases, and larger cohorts including severe cases with pre-infection samples were considered necessary. From day 15 to 85, contracting clones showed balanced CD4/CD8 phenotypes, whereas a second wave of clones that expanded from day 15 to 37 leaned towards CD4+. Contracting CD4+ clones appeared mostly in the CM and EM memory subsets, whereas CD8+ clones were enriched in EMRA.

The instrument was an Illumina NovaSeq 6000. TCRalpha and TCRbeta cDNA libraries were constructed by 5'RACE with constant-segment primers, with sample barcodes and unique molecular identifiers being introduced. Trizol reagent was used to extract RNA from every sample. The libraries were amplified in two PCR steps, and the second step added a second sample barcode and Illumina TruSeq adapters. Sequencing of libraries was performed on an Illumina NovaSeq with 2 x 150 bp paired-end reads. On the authors' methods: Reads were demultiplexed and collapsed into UMI-guided consensus sequences with migec v1.2.7. With mixcr v2.1.11, UMI consensuses were aligned to TRA and TRB V and J templates and assembled into clonotypes. A clonotype was counted as expanded or contracted only when both edgeR and NoisET called the clonotype significant, with the noise models trained on biological replicates. For edgeR calls, the cutoffs were a false discovery rate-adjusted p below 0.01 and a log2 fold-change threshold of 1. As an exploratory analysis of dynamics, PCA with hierarchical clustering was applied to max-normalized trajectories of the 1000 most abundant clonotypes. Separately sequenced CD4+ and CD8+ repertoires were used to assign the CD4 or CD8 phenotype of responding clones. TCRdb redid the processing of the public reads, applying fastp at Q25 and MiXCR, and retained in-frame beta chains. CDR3 protein sequences are deduplicated, and each keeps its most common genes and DNA. TCRdb's processing, not the authors' own work, is the source of the V and J calls. For this sample there are 150,000 to 200,000 distinct CDR3 sequences; roughly 15% appear just once. Roughly 14% of the sample is taken by the ten largest.

This sequence originates from an adult woman who had mild COVID-19 (a few samples of this study predate the infection). The sample titles of this study are shuffled in the database, so cell type and time point are left out; the donor was told from shared clones. The material sequenced was PBMCs or a T cell subset sorted from them (not recorded which). The chain links TRBV27 with TRBJ1-1; TRBD1 is a weak D gene call, 6 bases matching. The DNA sequence reads TGTGCCAGCAGTTTTTCGGGACAACTCTTGGGGGCTTTCTTT. This sequence encodes CASSFSGQLLGAFF.